This T cell receptor beta chain is from a study of blood T cell repertoires in COVID-19. Across the study: COVID-19 samples collected from the United States, Italy and Spain covered acute and convalescent phases.

Recruitment covered roughly 22 US areas and drew participants whose ages spanned roughly 18 to 100 years. Participants' own reports of clinical history determined their cohort assignment. Recovery among Cohort 3 donors was established by two negative PCRs, clearance, or symptom resolution. V was cut by 3 bases and J by 1 base, with 12 bases left in between. The CDR3 covers 14 residues. Germline values: CDR1 GTSNPN, CDR2 SVGIG (reference sequence). The data were produced by immunoSEQ multiplex PCR, yet TCRdb's version contains in-frame clones alone and is incomplete. The repertoire consists of roughly 300,000 clones, with 65% to 90% occurring once and the leading ten covering roughly 4.5%.

Sequencing input: PBMCs or T cells enriched from blood (not recorded which). The receptor's source is a young man who had recovered from COVID-19. This chain connects TRBV30 to TRBJ1-1, with D maybe TRBD1 (6 bases). This CDR3 is CAWSPDSKNTEAFF. CDR3 nucleotides: TGTGCCTGGAGCCCGGACAGTAAGAACACTGAAGCTTTCTTT.